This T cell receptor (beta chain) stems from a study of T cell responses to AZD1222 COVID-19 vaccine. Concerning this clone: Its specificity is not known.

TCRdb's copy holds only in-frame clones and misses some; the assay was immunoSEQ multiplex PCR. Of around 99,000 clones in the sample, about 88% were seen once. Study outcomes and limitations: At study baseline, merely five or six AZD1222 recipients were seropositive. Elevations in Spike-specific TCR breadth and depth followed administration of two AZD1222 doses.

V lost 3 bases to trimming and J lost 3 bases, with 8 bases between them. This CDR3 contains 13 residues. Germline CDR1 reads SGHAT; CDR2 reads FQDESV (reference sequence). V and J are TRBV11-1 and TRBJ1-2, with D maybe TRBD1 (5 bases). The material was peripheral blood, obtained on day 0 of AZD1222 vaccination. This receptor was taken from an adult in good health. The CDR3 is CASSFGRDYGYTF. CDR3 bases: TGTGCCAGCAGCTTCGGCAGGGACTATGGCTACACCTTC.